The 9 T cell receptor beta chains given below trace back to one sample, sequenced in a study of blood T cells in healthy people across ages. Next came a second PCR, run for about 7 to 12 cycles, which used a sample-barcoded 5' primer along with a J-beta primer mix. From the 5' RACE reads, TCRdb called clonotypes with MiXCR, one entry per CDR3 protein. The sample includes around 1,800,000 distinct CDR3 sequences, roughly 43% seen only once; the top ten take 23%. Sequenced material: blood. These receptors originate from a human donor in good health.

The CDR3 region has the DNA TGTGCCAGCAGCTTTACAGCGTCTAGCACAGATACGCAGTATTTT. Translated: CASSFTASSTDTQYF. The rearrangement uses TRBV7-9 and TRBJ2-3; D gene ambiguous. The CDR3 spans 15 residues. Germline CDR1 is SEHNR and CDR2 is FQNEAQ (reference sequence). V lost 3 bases and J 0 bases, leaving 10 bases between the germline ends.

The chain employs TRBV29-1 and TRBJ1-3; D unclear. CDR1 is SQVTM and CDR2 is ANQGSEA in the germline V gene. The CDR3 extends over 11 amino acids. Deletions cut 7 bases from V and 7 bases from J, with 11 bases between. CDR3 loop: CSATAGNTIYF. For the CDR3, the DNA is TGCAGCGCAACCGCGGGTAACACCATATATTTT.

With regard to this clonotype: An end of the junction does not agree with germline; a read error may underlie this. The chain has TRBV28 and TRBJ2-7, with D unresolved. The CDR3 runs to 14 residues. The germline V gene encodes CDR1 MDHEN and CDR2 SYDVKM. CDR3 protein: CASSAYWSSYVQYF. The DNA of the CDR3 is TGTGCCAGCAGTGCCTACTGGAGCTCCTACGTGCAGTACTTC.

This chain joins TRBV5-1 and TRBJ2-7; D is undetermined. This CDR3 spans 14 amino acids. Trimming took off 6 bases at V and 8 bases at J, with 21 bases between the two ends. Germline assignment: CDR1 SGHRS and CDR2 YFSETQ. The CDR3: CASNAENPVGQQYF. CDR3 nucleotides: TGCGCCAGCAACGCAGAGAATCCCGTCGGTCAGCAGTACTTC.

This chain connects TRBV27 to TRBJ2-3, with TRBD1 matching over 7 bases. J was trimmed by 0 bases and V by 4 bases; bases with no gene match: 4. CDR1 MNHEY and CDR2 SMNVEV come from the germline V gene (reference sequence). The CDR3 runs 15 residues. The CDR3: CASSWTTGSTDTQYF. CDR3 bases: TGTGCCAGCAGTTGGACGACAGGGAGCACAGATACGCAGTATTTT.

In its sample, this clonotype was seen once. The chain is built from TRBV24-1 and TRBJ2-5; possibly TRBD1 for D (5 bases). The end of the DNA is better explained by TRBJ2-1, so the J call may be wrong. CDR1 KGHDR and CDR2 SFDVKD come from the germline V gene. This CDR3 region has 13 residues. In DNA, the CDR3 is TGTGCCACCAGTGAAGAGACAGAGGAGACCCAGTTCTTC. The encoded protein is CATSEETEETQFF.

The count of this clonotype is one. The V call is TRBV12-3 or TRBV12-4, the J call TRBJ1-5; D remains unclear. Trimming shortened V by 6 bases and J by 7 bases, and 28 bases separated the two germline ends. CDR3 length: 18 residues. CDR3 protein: CASSRRPMAEYGNQPQHF. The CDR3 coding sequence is TGTGCCAGCAGCCGTAGACCGATGGCCGAGTATGGGAACCAGCCCCAGCATTTT.

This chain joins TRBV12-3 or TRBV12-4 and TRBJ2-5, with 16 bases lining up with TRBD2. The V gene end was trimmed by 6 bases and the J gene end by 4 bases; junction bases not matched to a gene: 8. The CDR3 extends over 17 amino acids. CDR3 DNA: TGTGCCAGCAGCCCCGGGACTAGCGGGGGGGTCCCAGAGACCCAGTACTTC. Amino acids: CASSPGTSGGVPETQYF.

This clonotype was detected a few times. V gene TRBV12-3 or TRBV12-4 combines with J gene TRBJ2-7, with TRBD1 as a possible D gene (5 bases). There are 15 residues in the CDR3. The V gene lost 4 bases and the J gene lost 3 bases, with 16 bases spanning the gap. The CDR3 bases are TGTGCCAGCAGTTCACCTGTTAGGGGTCTCTACGAGCAGTACTTC. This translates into CASSSPVRGLYEQYF.